The 23 T cell receptor beta chains listed next were all sequenced from one sample in a study of blood T cells in healthy people across ages. Together with a sample-barcoded 5' primer, a J-beta primer mix was included in a second PCR lasting 7 to 11 cycles. Using its own MiXCR run on the 5' RACE reads, TCRdb lists one record per CDR3 protein. The sample lists around 620,000 distinct CDR3 sequences, 25% to 30% occurring once. Sequencing was carried out using blood. These receptors all stem from a woman in her seventies in good health.

This clonotype was observed a handful of times. The chain uses TRBV12-3 or TRBV12-4 and TRBJ2-7; TRBD2 agrees at 10 bases. V lost 3 bases and J lost 2; bases outside the gene matches: 10. The CDR3 has 17 amino acids. The CDR3, as DNA: TGTGCCAGCAGTTTCGCCGGGACTAGCGAGTTGCCCTACGAGCAGTACTTC. Protein product: CASSFAGTSELPYEQYF.

The CDR3, as DNA: TGCGCCAGCAGCACCTCGGGTCGGACCTACGAGCAGTACTTC. This encodes CASSTSGRTYEQYF. J is TRBJ2-7 and V is TRBV5-1; D not certain. Germline V CDR1 and CDR2: SGHRS, YFSETQ. This CDR3 has 14 residues. V was clipped by 4 bases and J by 2 bases, with 13 bases between them.

The rearrangement uses TRBV6-2 or TRBV6-3 and TRBJ2-7; 7 bases line up with TRBD2. This CDR3 is 14 amino acids long. Germline trimming cut 2 bases from V and 5 bases from J; bases unmatched to any gene: 6. Germline-derived CDR1 and CDR2 are MNHEY and SVGEGT. CDR3 amino acids: CASSYGGVPDEQYF. CDR3 in DNA: TGTGCCAGCAGTTACGGGGGGGTGCCCGACGAGCAGTACTTC.

The CDR3 DNA reads as TGTGCCATAAACGGGGGTCCCCTACAACTAAACTATGGCTACACCTTC. This encodes CAINGGPLQLNYGYTF. The V and J genes are TRBV10-3 and TRBJ1-2, with D possibly TRBD1 on 5 matching bases. This CDR3 is 16 amino acids long. V was pared by 9 bases and J by 2 bases, with 22 bases between. Per the germline V gene, CDR1 is ENHRY and CDR2 is SYGVKD.

This clonotype appeared once. V and J are TRBV29-1 and TRBJ2-3; 8 bases line up with TRBD1. V shed 4 bases, J shed 2 bases, and the junction held 5 bases outside the gene matches. Germline V gene data show CDR1 as SQVTM and CDR2 as ANQGSEA. The CDR3 sequence is 14 residues long. The CDR3 sequence is CSVGTGSVTDTQYF. The CDR3 region has the DNA TGCAGCGTTGGGACAGGGTCGGTCACAGATACGCAGTATTTT.

The chain carries TRBV6-2 or TRBV6-3 and TRBJ1-6; tentative D call: TRBD1 (5 bases). The V gene's germline CDR1 is MNHEY and CDR2 SVGEGT. CDR3 length equals 15 residues. The V end was cut by 6 bases, the J end by 5 bases, with 14 bases between. The CDR3 DNA reads TGTGCCAGCAGATCGAACGACAGAGATAATTCACCCCTCCACTTT. It encodes CASRSNDRDNSPLHF.

This clonotype was seen at least ten times. This sequence joins TRBV10-3 and TRBJ2-5; TRBD1 might be the D (6 bases). CDR1 and CDR2 from the germline V gene are ENHRY and SYGVKD. The CDR3 is 13 residues long. Trimming took 1 base from V and 5 from J, leaving 8 bases between them. DNA for the CDR3: TGTGCCATCAGTGAGTACAGGGAGGAGACCCAGTACTTC. Translating it yields CAISEYREETQYF.

A remark on this clonotype: Its ends do not fully match the called genes, so a read error is possible. In DNA, the CDR3 is TGTGCCAGCAGCTTGGACGGACCGTCGAGGTTC. The encoded protein is CASSLDGPSRF. This chain joins TRBV7-9 and TRBJ2-7; no clear D. CDR1 and CDR2 (germline): SEHNR, FQNEAQ (reference sequence). This CDR3 contains 11 residues.

Details on this clonotype: This may arise from a read error, as a much more abundant clone is one base away. The rearrangement joins TRBV5-1 to TRBJ1-6, with a weak D call TRBD1 (6 bases). The CDR3 spans 15 residues. Germline CDR1 is SGHRS and CDR2 is YFSETQ. The V end lost 10 bases, the J end lost 7 bases, and 21 bases lay between the germline ends. The DNA for the CDR3 is TGCGCCGGCAAGGGGGTTTCAGGGGACAATTCACCCCTCCACTTT. Its translation: CAGKGVSGDNSPLHF. Full variable domain (rest looked up from reference TRBV5-1 and TRBJ1-6): KAGVTQTPRYLIKTRGQQVTLSCSPISGHRSVSWYQQTPGQGLQFLFEYFSETQRNKGNFPGRFSGRQFSNSRSEMNVSTLELGDSALYLCAGKGVSGDNSPLHFGNGTRLTVT.

This clonotype was counted only a few times. The chain couples TRBV29-1 to TRBJ1-2; TRBD1 aligns across 8 bases. The CDR3 consists of 14 residues. The junction had 4 bases not matched to a gene; V was cut back by 4 bases and J by 0 bases. Germline values: CDR1 SQVTM, CDR2 ANQGSEA. CDR3 nucleotides: TGCAGCGTTGGCCCGGGACAGGCTAACTATGGCTACACCTTC. Amino acid sequence: CSVGPGQANYGYTF.

The V and J genes are TRBV6-5 and TRBJ1-6, with TRBD1 matching 8 bases. The V and J ends lost 0 bases and 7 bases, in that order; junction bases with no gene match: 8. The CDR3 is 17 amino acids. Germline V gene lookup returns CDR1 MNHEY and CDR2 SVGAGI. The DNA for the CDR3 is TGTGCCAGCAGTTACTCGGGTCAGGGGGCTGGGAATTCACCCCTCCACTTT. Protein: CASSYSGQGAGNSPLHF.

This clonotype was observed a single time. Germline is not matched at one junction end, which may reflect a read error. The V and J genes are TRBV5-1 and TRBJ2-7, with 7 nucleotides matching TRBD2. The CDR3 consists of 13 residues. Germline V lookup: CDR1 SGHRS, CDR2 YFSETQ. The CDR3 here is CASRTSYSSEQYF. As DNA, the CDR3 is TGCGCCAGCAGGACTAGCTATTCCTCCGAGCAGTACTTC.

V and J are TRBV20-1 and TRBJ1-5; the match to TRBD1 covers 9 bases. J gave up 5 bases and V 5 bases, and 13 bases lay outside the gene matches. CDR3 length: 16 amino acids. Germline V lookup: CDR1 DFQATT, CDR2 SNEGSKA (reference sequence). CDR3: CSAGGTGSLYDQPQHF. The DNA of the CDR3 is TGCAGTGCTGGGGGGACAGGGTCTTTATACGATCAGCCCCAGCATTTT.

This clonotype turned up a few times. The J gene is TRBJ2-7, the V gene TRBV4-3, with 9 positions matching TRBD1. The CDR3 spans 19 residues. V was pared by 2 bases and J by 0 bases, with 14 bases of the junction left unmatched. Germline values: CDR1 LGHNA, CDR2 YSLEER. The CDR3 spells CASSQYIRVGTGFSYEQYF. CDR3 bases: TGCGCCAGCAGCCAATATATACGAGTTGGGACAGGGTTCTCCTACGAGCAGTACTTC.

This clonotype was detected a few times. V and J are TRBV4-3 and TRBJ2-1; TRBD2 matches at 10 bases. Trimming at V came to 0 bases and at J to 0 bases, leaving 5 bases not matched to a gene. Germline assignment: CDR1 LGHNA and CDR2 YSLEER. The CDR3 sequence is 18 residues long. The CDR3 nucleotides read TGCGCCAGCAGCCAAGAGGTCCAGCGGGGGGGCTCCTACAATGAGCAGTTCTTC. Translating gives CASSQEVQRGGSYNEQFF.

V and J are TRBV3-1 and TRBJ2-5; D is unresolved. V lost 0 bases and J 2 bases, leaving 7 bases between the germline ends. Germline loops: CDR1 LGHDT, CDR2 YNNKEL (reference sequence). The CDR3 runs 14 residues. The chain's CDR3 is CASSQEPRQETQYF. CDR3 coding DNA: TGTGCCAGCAGCCAAGAACCCAGGCAAGAGACCCAGTACTTC.

This chain uses TRBV5-1 with TRBJ2-5; no firm D call. The germline V and J ends were trimmed by 0 bases and 2 bases, with 11 bases remaining between them. The CDR3 extends over 15 amino acids. Germline assignment: CDR1 SGHRS and CDR2 YFSETQ. In DNA, the CDR3 is TGCGCCAGCAGCTTGGCCGGCAGCTCTCAAGAGACCCAGTACTTC. Translated, it gives CASSLAGSSQETQYF.

This chain joins TRBV9 and TRBJ2-1; tentatively, D is TRBD1 or TRBD2 (6 bases each). Germline lookup yields CDR1 SGDLS and CDR2 YYNGEE. The CDR3 runs to 17 residues. Trimming shortened V by 0 bases and J by 0 bases, and 13 bases separated the two germline ends. The CDR3 DNA is TGTGCCAGCAGCGTAGCCTCCGGGGGCCTCTCCTACAATGAGCAGTTCTTC. This sequence encodes CASSVASGGLSYNEQFF. Complete variable domain (other parts from reference TRBV9 and TRBJ2-1): DSGVTQTPKHLITATGQRVTLRCSPRSGDLSVYWYQQSLDQGLQFLIQYYNGEERAKGNILERFSAQQFPDLHSELNLSSLELGDSALYFCASSVASGGLSYNEQFFGPGTRLTVL.

A few counts support this clonotype. The V call is TRBV10-3, the J call TRBJ2-2; D may be TRBD2 (6 bases). CDR1 is ENHRY, CDR2 SYGVKD, per germline. V gave up 0 bases and J gave up 3 bases, with 8 bases separating them. The CDR3 sequence is 15 residues long. The CDR3 region is CAISESLADTGELFF. Here the CDR3 DNA reads TGTGCCATCAGTGAGTCGTTAGCGGACACCGGGGAGCTGTTTTTT.

The rearrangement uses TRBV5-1 and TRBJ2-5; possibly TRBD1 for D (6 bases). The ends were cut back, 4 bases at V and 2 bases at J, with 12 bases in the middle. This CDR3 is built from 14 residues. The germline CDR1 and CDR2 sequences are SGHRS and YFSETQ. The CDR3 DNA sequence: TGCGCCAGCAGCCCCCGGGACATTCAAGAGACCCAGTACTTC. Its protein is CASSPRDIQETQYF. The full variable domain, with the rest looked up from reference TRBV5-1 and TRBJ2-5, is KAGVTQTPRYLIKTRGQQVTLSCSPISGHRSVSWYQQTPGQGLQFLFEYFSETQRNKGNFPGRFSGRQFSNSRSEMNVSTLELGDSALYLCASSPRDIQETQYFGPGTRLLVL.

This clonotype was recorded many times. The chain joins TRBV4-3 to TRBJ1-2, with D possibly TRBD1 on 6 matching bases. V dropped 0 bases and J dropped 3 bases, with 17 bases sitting between them. Germline values: CDR1 LGHNA, CDR2 YSLEER. This CDR3 is built from 17 residues. CDR3 nucleotides: TGCGCCAGCAGCCAAGAATTCGCAGGGGTAGGCGACTATGGCTACACCTTC. Amino acids: CASSQEFAGVGDYGYTF.

This chain connects TRBV20-1 to TRBJ2-7; maybe TRBD1 (5 bases). Deletions cut 6 bases from V and 1 base from J, with 22 bases between. This CDR3 is 16 amino acids long. Germline CDR1 DFQATT, CDR2 SNEGSKA (reference sequence). The CDR3 DNA sequence: TGCAGTGCACTCTCCCCGAACAGGATTTATTCCTACGAGCAGTACTTC. As protein: CSALSPNRIYSYEQYF.

This clonotype was detected only a few times. The chain combines TRBV29-1 with TRBJ2-1, with 15 bases matching TRBD2. Germline lookup yields CDR1 SQVTM and CDR2 ANQGSEA. This CDR3 has 15 residues. The V and J ends lost 3 bases and 7 bases, in that order; junction bases with no gene match: 4. The CDR3: CSVERGTSGGNEQFF. Here the CDR3 DNA reads TGCAGCGTTGAGAGGGGGACTAGCGGGGGGAATGAGCAGTTCTTC.